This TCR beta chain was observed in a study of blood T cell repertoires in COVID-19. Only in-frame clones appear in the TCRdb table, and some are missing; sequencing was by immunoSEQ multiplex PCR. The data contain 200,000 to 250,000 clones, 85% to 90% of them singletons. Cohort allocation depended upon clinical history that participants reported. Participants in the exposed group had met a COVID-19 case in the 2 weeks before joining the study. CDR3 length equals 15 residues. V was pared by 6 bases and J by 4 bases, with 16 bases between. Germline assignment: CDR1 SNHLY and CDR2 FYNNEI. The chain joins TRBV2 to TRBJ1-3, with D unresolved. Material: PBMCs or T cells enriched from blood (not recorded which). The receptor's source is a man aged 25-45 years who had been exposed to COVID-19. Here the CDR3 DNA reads TGTGCCAGCAGGGCCCAGGTTTTGTGGGGAAACACCATATATTTT. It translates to CASRAQVLWGNTIYF.